This T cell receptor (beta chain) came from a study of identical twins. With template switching, a universal primer site was added, and the cDNA carried unique molecular identifiers. TCRdb called the 5' RACE reads again in MiXCR, with one record for every CDR3 protein. The table has some 300,000 distinct CDR3 sequences, about 12% seen once; the top ten hold more than 6%. Every sampled donor was Caucasian and healthy. Germline loops: CDR1 LNHNV, CDR2 YYDKDF (reference sequence). Between the trimmed V and J ends, which lost 1 base and 2 bases, there was a span of 13 bases. CDR3 size: 16 residues. Another study also made use of these data, one on yellow fever vaccine responses in identical twins. Per that study: Twins reportedly had a vaccine T cell response that seemed partly convergent, partly personalized.

The sequencing input was CD8+ T cells sorted from blood. The chain couples TRBV15 to TRBJ2-3, with D unclear. This TCR was recovered from a woman between 18 and 29 years old in good health. The CDR3 spells CATSRGTSAITDTQYF. DNA for the CDR3: TGTGCCACCAGCAGAGGTACCAGTGCGATCACAGATACGCAGTATTTT.